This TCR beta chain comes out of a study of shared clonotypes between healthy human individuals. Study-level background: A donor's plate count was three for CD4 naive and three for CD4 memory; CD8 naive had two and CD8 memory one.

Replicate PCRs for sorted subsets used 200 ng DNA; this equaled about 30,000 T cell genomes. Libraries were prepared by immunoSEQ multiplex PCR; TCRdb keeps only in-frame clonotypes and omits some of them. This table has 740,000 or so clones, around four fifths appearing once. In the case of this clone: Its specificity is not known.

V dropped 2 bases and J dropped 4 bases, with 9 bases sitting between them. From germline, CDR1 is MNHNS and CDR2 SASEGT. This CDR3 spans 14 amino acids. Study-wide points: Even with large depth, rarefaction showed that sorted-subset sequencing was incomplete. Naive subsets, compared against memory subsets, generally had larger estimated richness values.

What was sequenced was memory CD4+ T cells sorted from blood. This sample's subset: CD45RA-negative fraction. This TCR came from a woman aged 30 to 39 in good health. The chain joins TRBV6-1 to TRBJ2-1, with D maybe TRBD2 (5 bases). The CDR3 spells CASSERTRYNEQFF. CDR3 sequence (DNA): TGTGCCAGCAGTGAAAGAACTAGGTACAATGAGCAGTTCTTC.